This T cell receptor beta chain is from a study of cytomegalovirus exposure and HLA in healthy donors. Study results and caveats: TCR association rates varied by HLA locus in a later analysis, with DRB1 highest and HLA-C lowest. Later genetic work tied a missense DCLRE1C variant to beta-chain V and J trimming. A cluster of highly shared sequence variants was likely a sequencing artifact. Among the CMV-associated chains, three were confirmed in vitro as specific for CMV antigens.

The PCR was carried out with 60 Vbeta primers and 13 Jbeta primers. Here immunoSEQ multiplex PCR was the method, and the copy in TCRdb shows in-frame clones only, minus some. The repertoire holds about 72,000 clones, with around 82% as singletons. The V and J ends lost 4 bases and 1 base respectively, with 10 bases between them. The CDR3 has 14 amino acids. CDR1 and CDR2 from the germline V gene are SGHTA and FQGTGA. Worth noting for this clone: As yet, its antigen is unknown.

The rearrangement joins TRBV7-3 to TRBJ1-1; D call uncertain. Sequenced: PBMCs. The clonotype was recovered from a man between 18 and 35 years old in good health and CMV-seronegative. CDR3 nucleotide sequence: TGTGCCAGCAGCTCGAGAATCACGAACACTGAAGCTTTCTTT. Residues: CASSSRITNTEAFF. The full variable domain, in which reference TRBV7-3 and TRBJ1-1 provide the parts outside the CDR3, is GAGVSQTPSNKVTEKGKYVELRCDPISGHTALYWYRQSLGQGPEFLIYFQGTGAADDSGLPNDRFFAVRPEGSVSTLKIQRTERGDSAVYLCASSSRITNTEAFFGQGTRLTVV.